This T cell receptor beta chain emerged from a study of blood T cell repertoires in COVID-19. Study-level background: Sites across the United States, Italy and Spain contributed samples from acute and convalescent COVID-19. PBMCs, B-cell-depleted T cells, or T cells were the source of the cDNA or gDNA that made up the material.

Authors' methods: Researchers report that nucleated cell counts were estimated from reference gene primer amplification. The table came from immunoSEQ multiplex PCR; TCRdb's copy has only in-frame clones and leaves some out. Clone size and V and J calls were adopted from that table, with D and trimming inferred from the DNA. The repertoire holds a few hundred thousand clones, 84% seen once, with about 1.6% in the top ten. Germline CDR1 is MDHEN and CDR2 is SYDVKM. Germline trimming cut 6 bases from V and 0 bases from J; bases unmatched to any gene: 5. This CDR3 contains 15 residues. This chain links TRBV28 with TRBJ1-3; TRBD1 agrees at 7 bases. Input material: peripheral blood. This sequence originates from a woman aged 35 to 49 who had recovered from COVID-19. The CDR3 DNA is TGTGCCAGCAGCTTAGGGACAGCCTCTGGAAACACCATATATTTT. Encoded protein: CASSLGTASGNTIYF.